The rows below give T cell receptor beta chains drawn from one sample of a study of T cell changes during pregnancy in multiple sclerosis. Using immunoSEQ multiplex PCR, the repertoire was profiled, and TCRdb retains in-frame clones only, with some absent. The data hold tens of thousands of clones, with 75% to 90% observed a single time. Source: CD4+ T cells from peripheral blood mononuclear cells, taken in the first trimester of pregnancy. The receptors were gathered from a female donor with multiple sclerosis, enrolled in a pregnancy study. CDR3s include the opening cysteine and the closing phenylalanine or tryptophan. The order of the fields is J gene, V gene, clone size, D gene, CDR3 protein, CDR3 DNA. A D gene is named only where the DNA matches it firmly. Part of the rows lack a size; the others show once, few, many or a class for expanded clones.

j_gene: TRBJ1-1
v_gene: TRBV7-2
abundance: .
d_gene: TRBD1
CDR3aa: CASSSTGVNTEAFF
CDR3nt: TGTGCCAGCAGCTCGACAGGGGTCAACACTGAAGCTTTCTTT

j_gene: TRBJ1-2
v_gene: TRBV30
abundance: .
d_gene: TRBD1
CDR3aa: CAWVNRGIDYGYTF
CDR3nt: TGTGCCTGGGTTAACAGGGGTATCGACTATGGCTACACCTTC

j_gene: TRBJ1-5
v_gene: TRBV2
abundance: once
d_gene: TRBD1
CDR3aa: CASSISWTGGLYSNQPQHF
CDR3nt: TGTGCCAGCAGTATCTCTTGGACAGGGGGCTTATATAGCAATCAGCCCCAGCATTTT

j_gene: TRBJ1-1
v_gene: TRBV11-1
abundance: once
d_gene: TRBD1
CDR3aa: CASSFDRAYAEAFF
CDR3nt: TGTGCCAGCAGCTTCGACAGGGCGTACGCTGAAGCTTTCTTT

j_gene: TRBJ1-5
v_gene: TRBV2
abundance: .
d_gene: .
CDR3aa: CASSQQGQNQPQHF
CDR3nt: TGTGCCAGCAGTCAACAGGGTCAGAATCAGCCCCAGCATTTT

j_gene: TRBJ2-3
v_gene: TRBV27
abundance: .
d_gene: .
CDR3aa: CASSPQVGANADTQYF
CDR3nt: TGTGCCAGCAGTCCCCAGGTTGGGGCAAATGCAGATACGCAGTATTTT

j_gene: TRBJ2-2
v_gene: TRBV5-6
abundance: .
d_gene: .
CDR3aa: CASSASGVSRELFF
CDR3nt: TGTGCCAGCAGCGCCTCGGGGGTCAGCAGGGAGCTGTTTTTT

j_gene: TRBJ2-7
v_gene: TRBV10-3
abundance: .
d_gene: TRBD2
CDR3aa: CAISIGLAGGSYEQYF
CDR3nt: TGTGCCATCAGTATAGGACTAGCGGGAGGCTCCTACGAGCAGTACTTC

j_gene: TRBJ2-1
v_gene: TRBV5-6
abundance: .
d_gene: TRBD2
CDR3aa: CASSLASGSYNEQFF
CDR3nt: TGTGCCAGCAGCTTGGCTAGCGGGAGCTACAATGAGCAGTTCTTC

j_gene: TRBJ2-1
v_gene: TRBV10-3
abundance: .
d_gene: .
CDR3aa: CAISAENNEQFF
CDR3nt: TGTGCCATCAGTGCCGAGAACAATGAGCAGTTCTTC

j_gene: TRBJ2-5
v_gene: TRBV21-1
abundance: .
d_gene: .
CDR3aa: CASSIGVVRGQRLAGGRETQYF
CDR3nt: TGTGCCAGCAGCATAGGGGTAGTCAGGGGGCAGCGACTAGCGGGAGGGAGGGAGACCCAGTACTTC

j_gene: TRBJ2-7
v_gene: TRBV18
abundance: .
d_gene: TRBD2
CDR3aa: CASSGSSGSIVHEQYF
CDR3nt: TGTGCCAGCTCTGGGTCTAGCGGGAGTATCGTCCACGAGCAGTACTTC

j_gene: TRBJ1-6
v_gene: TRBV6-1
abundance: .
d_gene: TRBD1
CDR3aa: CASSPGQAVNSPLHF
CDR3nt: TGTGCCAGCAGTCCGGGACAGGCTGTTAATTCACCCCTCCACTTT

j_gene: TRBJ2-1
v_gene: TRBV6-6
abundance: .
d_gene: .
CDR3aa: CASWKRVAAYNEQFF
CDR3nt: TGTGCCAGCTGGAAAAGGGTAGCGGCCTACAATGAGCAGTTCTTC

j_gene: TRBJ2-2
v_gene: TRBV2
abundance: .
d_gene: TRBD1
CDR3aa: CASSGIPGQGATGELFF
CDR3nt: TGTGCCAGCAGTGGAATACCGGGACAGGGGGCGACCGGGGAGCTGTTTTTT

j_gene: TRBJ2-3
v_gene: TRBV6-6
abundance: .
d_gene: TRBD2
CDR3aa: CASSPWGGITDTQYF
CDR3nt: TGTGCCAGCAGTCCCTGGGGGGGAATCACAGATACGCAGTATTTT

j_gene: TRBJ1-2
v_gene: TRBV6-5
abundance: .
d_gene: TRBD1
CDR3aa: CASSSGQGDYGYTF
CDR3nt: TGTGCCAGCAGTTCGGGACAGGGTGACTATGGCTACACCTTC

j_gene: TRBJ2-4
v_gene: TRBV7-9
abundance: .
d_gene: .
CDR3aa: CASSVTGTRYIAKNIQYF
CDR3nt: TGTGCCAGCAGCGTTACCGGGACACGATATATAGCCAAAAACATTCAGTACTTC

j_gene: TRBJ2-7
v_gene: TRBV6-5
abundance: .
d_gene: TRBD2
CDR3aa: CASRKTSGRYYEQYF
CDR3nt: TGTGCCAGCAGGAAAACTAGCGGGAGGTACTACGAGCAGTACTTC

j_gene: TRBJ1-3
v_gene: TRBV11-2
abundance: .
d_gene: TRBD1
CDR3aa: CASSLTGGASGNTIYF
CDR3nt: TGTGCCAGCAGCTTGACAGGGGGCGCGTCTGGAAACACCATATATTTT

j_gene: TRBJ2-2
v_gene: TRBV6-1
abundance: few
d_gene: TRBD1
CDR3aa: CASSPQGANTGELFF
CDR3nt: TGTGCCAGCAGCCCACAGGGGGCGAACACCGGGGAGCTGTTTTTT

j_gene: TRBJ2-1
v_gene: TRBV6-4
abundance: .
d_gene: TRBD2
CDR3aa: CASSGGVLSSYNEQFF
CDR3nt: TGTGCCAGCAGCGGGGGGGTTCTTAGCTCCTACAATGAGCAGTTCTTC

j_gene: TRBJ1-4
v_gene: TRBV21-1
abundance: .
d_gene: .
CDR3aa: CASSKTSYTGINEKLFF
CDR3nt: TGTGCCAGCAGCAAAACCAGTTACACAGGGATCAATGAAAAACTGTTTTTT

j_gene: TRBJ1-4
v_gene: TRBV5-8
abundance: .
d_gene: .
CDR3aa: CASSRDQREKLFF
CDR3nt: TGTGCCAGCAGCAGAGACCAGCGGGAAAAACTGTTTTTT

j_gene: TRBJ2-5
v_gene: TRBV5-1
abundance: once
d_gene: TRBD2
CDR3aa: CASSSGLVPRETQYF
CDR3nt: TGCGCCAGCAGCTCGGGACTAGTTCCCCGGGAGACCCAGTACTTC

j_gene: TRBJ2-7
v_gene: TRBV10-3
abundance: .
d_gene: TRBD2
CDR3aa: CATGLALEDEQYF
CDR3nt: TGTGCCACCGGACTAGCGTTAGAGGACGAGCAGTACTTC

j_gene: TRBJ2-2
v_gene: TRBV5-1
abundance: .
d_gene: TRBD1
CDR3aa: CASSVDRGRRDTGELFF
CDR3nt: TGCGCCAGCAGCGTAGACAGGGGAAGAAGGGACACCGGGGAGCTGTTTTTT

j_gene: TRBJ1-2
v_gene: TRBV6-1
abundance: .
d_gene: .
CDR3aa: CASSEALGNGYTF
CDR3nt: TGTGCCAGCAGTGAAGCGCTCGGGAATGGCTACACCTTC

j_gene: TRBJ1-5
v_gene: TRBV7-2
abundance: .
d_gene: TRBD1
CDR3aa: CASSLDRGGQPQHF
CDR3nt: TGTGCCAGCAGCTTGGACAGGGGAGGTCAGCCCCAGCATTTT

j_gene: TRBJ2-7
v_gene: TRBV12-5
abundance: .
d_gene: TRBD2
CDR3aa: CASGAAGGYGSQQYF
CDR3nt: TGTGCTAGTGGCGCAGCGGGAGGCTATGGTTCCCAGCAGTACTTC

j_gene: TRBJ1-1
v_gene: TRBV5-1
abundance: once
d_gene: TRBD1
CDR3aa: CASTQRRQGATEAFF
CDR3nt: TGCGCCAGCACCCAACGGAGGCAGGGGGCTACTGAAGCTTTCTTT

j_gene: TRBJ2-5
v_gene: TRBV5-1
abundance: .
d_gene: TRBD1
CDR3aa: CASSFEGGGSETQYF
CDR3nt: TGCGCCAGCAGCTTTGAAGGGGGCGGGTCGGAGACCCAGTACTTC

j_gene: TRBJ2-5
v_gene: TRBV19
abundance: .
d_gene: .
CDR3aa: CASSVTFTGETQYF
CDR3nt: TGTGCCAGTAGTGTAACCTTCACGGGAGAGACCCAGTACTTC

j_gene: TRBJ2-1
v_gene: TRBV7-2
abundance: .
d_gene: TRBD2
CDR3aa: CASSRTSGNLNEQFF
CDR3nt: TGTGCCAGCAGCCGGACTAGCGGGAACCTTAATGAGCAGTTCTTC

j_gene: TRBJ2-5
v_gene: TRBV19
abundance: .
d_gene: TRBD2
CDR3aa: CASSMQGGSRQETQYF
CDR3nt: TGTGCCAGTAGTATGCAAGGCGGGAGTCGGCAAGAGACCCAGTACTTC

j_gene: TRBJ2-1
v_gene: TRBV6-6
abundance: .
d_gene: .
CDR3aa: CASSYSRDSFNNEQFF
CDR3nt: TGTGCCAGCAGTTACTCGAGGGACTCCTTTAACAATGAGCAGTTCTTC

j_gene: TRBJ1-2
v_gene: TRBV11-2
abundance: .
d_gene: .
CDR3aa: CASSLDREGHYGYTF
CDR3nt: TGTGCCAGCAGCTTAGATCGGGAAGGCCACTATGGCTACACCTTC

j_gene: TRBJ1-3
v_gene: TRBV7-2
abundance: once
d_gene: TRBD1
CDR3aa: CASSLSGGLIIRF
CDR3nt: TGTGCCAGCAGCTTATCAGGGGGTTTAATTATTCGTTTT

j_gene: TRBJ1-2
v_gene: TRBV7-9
abundance: .
d_gene: TRBD1
CDR3aa: CASSFDRAEGYTF
CDR3nt: TGTGCCAGCAGCTTCGACAGGGCTGAGGGCTACACCTTC

j_gene: TRBJ1-1
v_gene: TRBV28
abundance: .
d_gene: .
CDR3aa: CASSALDRRNEAFF
CDR3nt: TGTGCCAGCAGTGCTCTTGACAGGAGGAATGAAGCTTTCTTT